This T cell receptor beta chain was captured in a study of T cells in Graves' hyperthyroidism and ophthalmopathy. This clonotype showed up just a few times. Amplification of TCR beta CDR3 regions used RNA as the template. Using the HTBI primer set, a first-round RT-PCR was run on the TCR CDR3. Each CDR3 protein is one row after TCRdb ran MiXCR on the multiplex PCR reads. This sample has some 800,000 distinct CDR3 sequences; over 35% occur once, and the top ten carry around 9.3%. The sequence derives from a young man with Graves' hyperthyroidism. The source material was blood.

The CDR3 protein is CASSHGTGGYTF. The CDR3 DNA sequence: TGTGCCAGCAGCCACGGGACAGGCGGCTACACCTTC. This chain uses TRBV11-3 with TRBJ1-2; the match to TRBD1 covers 8 bases. Germline CDR1 reads SGHNT; CDR2 reads YENEEA. The CDR3 runs 12 residues. V lost 5 bases, J lost 8 bases, and 4 bases stayed unmatched.